This T cell receptor beta chain was retrieved from a study of blood T cell repertoires in COVID-19. Study-wide background: COVID-19 samples, acute and convalescent, were from the United States, Italy and Spain. Sources were T cells, B-cell-depleted T cells, or PBMCs; the material itself was cDNA or gDNA.

Sequencing was performed with immunoSEQ multiplex PCR; in TCRdb, only in-frame clones are kept and a portion is missing. Of over 65,000 clones in the sample, roughly 90% were seen once. V lost 6 bases and J 5 bases, leaving 16 bases between the germline ends. The CDR3 has 14 residues. Per germline, CDR1 SNHLY and CDR2 FYNNEI. The sample taken for sequencing was peripheral blood. This clonotype was obtained from an older man with COVID-19, enrolled during active disease. V is TRBV2 and J is TRBJ1-1; TRBD1 is a possible D gene (6 bases). This CDR3 reads CASRGGATWTEAFF. CDR3 bases: TGTGCCAGCAGGGGGGGGGCTACGTGGACTGAAGCTTTCTTT.